The T cell receptor beta chain under discussion was sequenced for a study of OX40 agonist ivuxolimab in advanced cancers. For the wider study: Ivuxolimab was an agonistic, fully human IgG2 monoclonal antibody directed against OX40 (CD134), a costimulatory receptor. Intravenous ivuxolimab was administered to patients every 2 weeks at six dose levels: 0.01, 0.1, 0.3, 1.5, 3 and 10 mg/kg. In the dose-escalation cohort, 82.7% of patients were male, and the mean age was roughly 60 years with a range of roughly 20 to 85. The point of sequencing TCRbeta in the periphery was to test whether ivuxolimab changed TCR sequence diversity and drove clonal T-cell expansion. The monotherapy dose-escalation portion (N = 52 patients) of the phase I ivuxolimab trial is reported in the paper. Patients were allowed to have had prior anti-PD-1, anti-PD-L1 or anti-CTLA-4 therapy, and approximately 40% of the dose-escalation patients had been treated with checkpoint inhibitors. Of the approximately 54 patients in dose escalation, about 19 had hepatocellular carcinoma, roughly 15 had melanoma, 9 had renal cell carcinoma and 9 had head and neck cancer. Partial responses were achieved by three dose-escalation patients, of whom one had hepatocellular carcinoma and two had cutaneous melanoma.

In the case of this clone: Its target antigen remains unknown. Per-nucleotide qualities are absent, and no much larger clonotype sits a single base away.

Genomic DNA was isolated from the sorted cells so that the TCRbeta CDR3 region could be sequenced. TCRbeta CDR3 regions were sequenced using the immunoSEQ Assay. Imported from immuneACCESS, the table was reduced by TCRdb to in-frame sequences with V and J called. These copies leave out some clones; in studies compared against another copy, an unresolved V gene accounts for under half, and the cause of the remainder is not known. The sample table records about 42,000 clones; more than 80% of these occur just once. In total, the top ten clones hold approximately 4.4% of the sample. The trial excluded patients who had a history of autoimmune disease or were on systemic immunosuppression. Peripheral blood for TCR sequencing was collected from all dose cohorts at baseline, on cycle 4 day 1, and on cycle 7 day 1. Samples came from an open-label, multicenter, first-in-human phase I dose-escalation trial of ivuxolimab. Adults with locally advanced or metastatic melanoma, renal cell carcinoma, hepatocellular carcinoma or head and neck squamous cell carcinoma were enrolled in the trial. CD4+ and CD8+ T cells were sorted separately from peripheral blood before TCR sequencing.

Results the study describes overall, beyond this receptor: Antigen specificity was not determined for the clonally expanded peripheral T cells. Partial responders in the 0.1-3.0 mg/kg groups had among the lowest normalized peripheral clonal expansion, especially among CD8+ T cells. Low levels of normalized T-cell clonal expansion were also shown by some nonresponding patients. After ivuxolimab, expanded clones were on average more numerous among CD8+ T cells than among CD4+ T cells. At doses of 0.1 to 3.0 mg/kg, clonal expansion of both CD4+ and CD8+ T cells in blood was seen between baseline and week 6.

Taken from cysteine to phenylalanine, the CDR3 has 15 residues. CDR3 DNA is the only sequence kept; it has 45 bases, read in frame from the first base. The germline ends are 9 bases apart after V is trimmed by 4 bases and J by 0 bases. In the germline V gene, CDR1 corresponds to ENHRY and CDR2 to SYGVKD. Specimen: CD4+ or CD8+ T cells sorted from blood, collected in a trial of the OX40 agonist ivuxolimab. This chain joins TRBV10-3 to TRBJ2-2; no D segment can be confidently identified. This TCR came from an adult with an advanced solid tumor such as melanoma, head and neck, liver or kidney cancer. The CDR3 region has the sequence CAISVGQTNTGELFF. Here is the DNA: TGTGCCATCAGTGTTGGTCAGACGAACACCGGGGAGCTGTTTTTT.